This is a list of T cell receptor beta chains from one sample in a study of cytomegalovirus exposure and HLA in healthy donors. The protocol was immunoSEQ multiplex PCR, while the TCRdb copy is restricted to in-frame clones and leaves out a portion. The table includes nearly 110,000 clones, around 74% detected once. The sample comprised PBMCs. These TCRs come from a middle-aged woman in good health and CMV-seropositive. Both conserved end residues are part of each CDR3.

j_call: TRBJ1-1
v_call: TRBV25-1
cdr3_aa: CASLGVTEAFF

j_call: TRBJ2-1
v_call: TRBV29-1
cdr3_aa: CSVGGLAPTIEQFF

j_call: TRBJ1-1
v_call: TRBV30
cdr3_aa: CAWSVGTRTGIAFF

j_call: TRBJ1-5
v_call: TRBV9
cdr3_aa: CASSPSGDPERPQHF

j_call: TRBJ1-6
v_call: TRBV5-4
cdr3_aa: CASSQGQSTGNSPLHF

j_call: TRBJ1-1
v_call: TRBV4-1
cdr3_aa: CASSQEVPGNTEAFF

j_call: TRBJ2-7
v_call: TRBV25-1
cdr3_aa: CASKPAGTGTYEQYF

j_call: TRBJ2-1
v_call: TRBV29-1
cdr3_aa: CSVRTAGNEQFF

j_call: TRBJ2-3
v_call: TRBV6-6
cdr3_aa: CASRTTGTGIADTQYF

j_call: TRBJ2-1
v_call: TRBV4-3
cdr3_aa: CASSQGVSASGVDEQFF

j_call: TRBJ2-7
v_call: TRBV27
cdr3_aa: CASSKTGTGVYEQYF

j_call: TRBJ1-2
v_call: TRBV18
cdr3_aa: CASSLSTANYGYTF

j_call: TRBJ2-7
v_call: TRBV27
cdr3_aa: CASSLYASGGFYEQYF

j_call: TRBJ2-5
v_call: TRBV5-1
cdr3_aa: CASSSAAGGAGKTQYF

j_call: TRBJ1-6
v_call: TRBV7-2
cdr3_aa: CASSLWSGSLSGNSPLHF

j_call: TRBJ1-6
v_call: TRBV5-6
cdr3_aa: CASSNRVSPLHF

j_call: TRBJ1-3
v_call: TRBV28
cdr3_aa: CASSLPAQGHSGNTIYF

j_call: TRBJ1-1
v_call: TRBV4-1
cdr3_aa: CASSQFMNTEAFF

j_call: TRBJ2-6
v_call: TRBV6-5
cdr3_aa: CASSYFYSGANVLTF

j_call: TRBJ2-2
v_call: TRBV10-1
cdr3_aa: CASSHTGPGELFF

j_call: TRBJ2-7
v_call: TRBV30
cdr3_aa: CAWNLGPYEQYF